The subject of this entry is one TCR beta chain. Its antigen is still unknown. A couple of CD3G-deficient patients had more severe autoimmunity; all had some. The data were obtained in a study of regulatory T cells. General study findings and limits: In CD3G-deficient patients, conventional CD4+ T cells were enriched for hydrophobic CDR3 residues at positions 6 and 7.

The primer mix had 52 TRBV and 13 TRBJ primers. The method was immunoSEQ multiplex PCR; TCRdb's version includes in-frame clones alone and lacks a portion of them. This sample has around 29,000 clones, with over 90% found just once. Germline-derived CDR1 and CDR2 are MDHEN and SYDVKM. CDR3 length: 12 residues. Trimming shortened V by 5 bases and J by 4 bases, and 8 bases separated the two germline ends. The receptor comes from a child under 10 years old with CD3G deficiency. What was sequenced was conventional CD4+ T cells sorted from blood. The rearrangement links TRBV28 to TRBJ2-5; D possibly corresponds to TRBD1 (5 bases). CDR3 sequence (DNA): TGTGCCAGCAGTGGGGCACCAGAGACCCAGTACTTC. Its protein is CASSGAPETQYF.